The source of this T cell receptor beta chain is a study of cytomegalovirus exposure and HLA in healthy donors. Findings and caveats of the study: Most TCR sequences were rare, but some public TCRs occurred in many donors. A cluster of highly shared sequence variants was likely a sequencing artifact. Presence/absence analyses treated sequencing depth as roughly uniform across donors.

As concerns this clone: The antigen remains unidentified.

13 Jbeta primers and 60 Vbeta primers were used for the PCR. TCRdb's table, derived via immunoSEQ multiplex PCR, lists solely in-frame clones and lacks some. The table lists 100,000 to 150,000 clones, 75% to 90% of them singletons. This CDR3 has 15 amino acids. Per germline, CDR1 LNHDA and CDR2 SQIVND (reference sequence). Trimming removed 4 bases from V and 2 bases from J; junction bases left unmatched: 5. V gene TRBV19 combines with J gene TRBJ2-7, with 10 bases identical to TRBD1. This TCR came from a man between 18 and 35 years old in good health and CMV-seropositive. The specimen sequenced was PBMCs. The CDR3 is CASSTAGTGAYEQYF. The CDR3 DNA is TGTGCCAGTAGTACGGCCGGGACAGGGGCCTACGAGCAGTACTTC.